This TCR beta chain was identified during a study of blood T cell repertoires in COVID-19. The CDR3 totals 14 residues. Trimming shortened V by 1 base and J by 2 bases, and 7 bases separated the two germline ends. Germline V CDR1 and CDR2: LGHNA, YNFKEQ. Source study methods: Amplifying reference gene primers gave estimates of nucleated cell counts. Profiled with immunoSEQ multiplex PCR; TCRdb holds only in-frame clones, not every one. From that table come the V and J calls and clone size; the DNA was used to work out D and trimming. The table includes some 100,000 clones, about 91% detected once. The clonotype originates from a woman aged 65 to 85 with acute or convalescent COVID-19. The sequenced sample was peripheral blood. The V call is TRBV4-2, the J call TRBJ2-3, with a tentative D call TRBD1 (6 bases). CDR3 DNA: TGTGCCAGCAGCCAAGGGGGGCTCACAGATACGCAGTATTTT. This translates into CASSQGGLTDTQYF.